This T cell receptor beta chain was sequenced during a study of shared clonotypes between healthy human individuals. Overall study context: Each donor's CD8 memory used one plate, CD8 naive two, each CD4 subset three. General observations from the study: An expected dependence of interdonor clonotype sharing on sequencing depth was noted.

Naive CD8 isolation took CD45RO-negative cells positively selected for CCR7 and excluded terminally differentiated effector memory CD45RA+ cells. Using about 0.2 ug DNA, 32,000 or so T cell genomes, the sorted-subset replicate PCRs were run. This table comes from immunoSEQ multiplex PCR, and its TCRdb copy is limited to in-frame clones, with some not included. The sample holds some 2 million clones, 85% to 95% seen once. Details on this clone: What it binds is not known.

This clonotype was sampled from a man younger than 35 in good health. The sequenced sample consisted of naive CD8+ T cells sorted from blood.

The CDR3 loop is CASSYPQLRFEAFF. CDR3 coding DNA: TGTGCCAGCAGTTACCCTCAGCTGAGGTTTGAAGCTTTCTTT. The chain couples TRBV6-5 to TRBJ1-1, with unresolved D. This CDR3 is 14 amino acids long. Germline V gives CDR1 MNHEY, CDR2 SVGAGI. V lost 2 bases and J lost 7, with 14 bases in between.